Presented here are 8 T cell receptor beta chains from one specimen sequenced in a study of patients and donors after allogeneic stem cell transplantation. TCRdb ran MiXCR on the RT-PCR reads and lists one entry per CDR3 protein. The data show approximately 210,000 distinct CDR3 sequences, with 41% seen just once and about 35% held by the top ten. Sequenced: blood, either unsorted or a sorted T cell fraction (not recorded which). These receptors all stem from a human donor who was either an allogeneic HSCT recipient or a stem cell or donor lymphocyte infusion donor (not recorded which). It is not recorded whose cells these are; they may come from a transplant donor.

The chain joins TRBV4-2 to TRBJ2-7; the D gene could be TRBD1 or TRBD2 (5 bases each). CDR1 LGHNA and CDR2 YNFKEQ come from the germline V gene. With 4 bases removed from V and 0 bases from J, the gap between germline ends came to 13 bases. The CDR3 extends over 15 amino acids. CDR3 DNA sequence: TGTGCCAGCAGCCCCGGGGACCGAGGCTCCTACGAGCAGTACTTC. Encoded protein: CASSPGDRGSYEQYF.

This clonotype appeared a few times. The chain employs TRBV25-1 and TRBJ1-4; D might be TRBD1 (6 bases). Trimming pared 4 bases from V and 8 bases from J, leaving 17 bases between. This CDR3 spans 15 amino acids. Per the germline V gene, CDR1 is MGHDK and CDR2 is SYGVNS. The CDR3 here is CASSVRRRGGEKLFF. For the CDR3, the DNA is TGTGCCAGCAGTGTCCGCAGGAGGGGGGGCGAAAAACTGTTTTTT. The full variable domain, in which reference TRBV25-1 and TRBJ1-4 provide the parts outside the CDR3, is EADIYQTPRYLVIGTGKKITLECSQTMGHDKMYWYQQDPGMELHLIHYSYGVNSTEKGDLSSESTVSRIRTEHFPLTLESARPSHTSQYLCASSVRRRGGEKLFFGSGTQLSVL.

The chain has TRBV6-2 or TRBV6-3 and TRBJ1-2; D is unclear. The CDR3 length is 14 residues. V was cut by 4 bases and J by 0 bases, with 9 bases left in between. CDR1 and CDR2 from the germline V gene are MNHEY and SVGEGT. Here the CDR3 reads CASSSRPANYGYTF. CDR3 DNA sequence: TGTGCCAGCAGTTCCAGACCGGCTAACTATGGCTACACCTTC.

This chain joins TRBV5-1 and TRBJ1-4, with D perhaps matching TRBD1 (5 bases). This CDR3 has 16 amino acids. The V and J ends lost 0 bases and 8 bases respectively, with 17 bases between them. Germline assignment: CDR1 SGHRS and CDR2 YFSETQ. CDR3 amino acids: CASSLDLGGLGEKLFF. CDR3 nucleotide sequence: TGCGCCAGCAGCTTGGACCTCGGGGGTCTGGGAGAAAAACTGTTTTTT.

Note on this clonotype: The CDR3 does not end in the conserved phenylalanine or tryptophan, so this is likely a read error. J is TRBJ1-5 and V is TRBV20-1, with D perhaps matching TRBD1 (6 bases). There are 15 residues in the CDR3. The V gene lost 6 bases and the J gene lost 0 bases, with 15 bases spanning the gap. CDR1 and CDR2 (germline): DFQATT, SNEGSKA (reference sequence). The DNA of the CDR3 is TGCAGTGCAAGCGAATACAGGGTTAGCAATCAGCCCCAGCATTTG. It yields the protein CSASEYRVSNQPQHL.

Here the CDR3 DNA reads TGTGCCAGCAGCCCCCCCCAAGGGACACCGAACACCGGGGAGCTGTTTTTT. Encoded protein: CASSPPQGTPNTGELFF. The gene calls are TRBV7-8 and TRBJ2-2; D is perhaps TRBD1 (6 bases). The V gene's germline CDR1 is SGHVS and CDR2 FQNEAQ. V lost 5 bases to trimming and J lost 0 bases, with 16 bases between them. The length of the CDR3 is 17 residues.

The V call is TRBV30, the J call TRBJ1-5, with 10 bases aligning to TRBD1. The germline V gene encodes CDR1 GTSNPN and CDR2 SVGIG (reference sequence). The J segment lost 5 bases and the V segment lost 5 bases, leaving 3 bases of the junction unmatched. The CDR3 runs to 13 residues. The CDR3 nucleotides are TGTGCCTGGGGACAGGGGGAACATCAGCCCCAGCATTTT. This codes for CAWGQGEHQPQHF.

The chain's CDR3 is CASSSDSGTGTYGYTF. CDR3 coding DNA: TGTGCCAGCAGCTCAGACTCCGGGACAGGGACCTATGGCTACACCTTC. The chain is built from TRBV7-2 and TRBJ1-2; 9 bases are a match to TRBD1. V shed 4 bases and J 4 bases; nucleotides not matched to a gene: 10. The germline V gene encodes CDR1 SGHTA and CDR2 FQGNSA. The CDR3 covers 16 residues.